The source of this T cell receptor beta chain is a study of shared clonotypes between healthy human individuals. The V gene lost 4 bases and the J gene lost 5 bases, with 14 bases spanning the gap. The CDR3 runs to 14 residues. Germline lookup yields CDR1 LGHNA and CDR2 YSLEER. The data were produced by immunoSEQ multiplex PCR, yet TCRdb's version contains in-frame clones alone and is incomplete. The profile shows 1.4 million or so clones, 98% to 99% of them singletons. The clonotype comes from a man aged 30 to 45 in good health. J is TRBJ1-1 and V is TRBV4-3, with D maybe TRBD1 (5 bases). Sequences were obtained from naive CD4+ T cells sorted from blood. The subset here: CD45RA+ positively selected. The CDR3 loop reads CASSPRGIMTEAFF. CDR3 DNA: TGCGCCAGCAGCCCAAGGGGTATAATGACTGAAGCTTTCTTT.